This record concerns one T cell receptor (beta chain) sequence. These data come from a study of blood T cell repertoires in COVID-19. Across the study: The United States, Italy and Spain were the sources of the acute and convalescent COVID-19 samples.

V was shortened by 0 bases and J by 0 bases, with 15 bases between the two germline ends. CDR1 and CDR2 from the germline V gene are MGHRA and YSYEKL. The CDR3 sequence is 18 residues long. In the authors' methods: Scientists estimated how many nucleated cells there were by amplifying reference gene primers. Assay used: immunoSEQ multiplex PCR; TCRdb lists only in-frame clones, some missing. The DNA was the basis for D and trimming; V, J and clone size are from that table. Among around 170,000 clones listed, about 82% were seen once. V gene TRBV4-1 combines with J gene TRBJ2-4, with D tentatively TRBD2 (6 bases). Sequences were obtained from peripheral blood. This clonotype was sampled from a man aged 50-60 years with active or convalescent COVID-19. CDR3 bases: TGCGCCAGCAGCCAAGACCAACTAGCCCTAGTAGCCAAAAACATTCAGTACTTC. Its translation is CASSQDQLALVAKNIQYF.